This T cell receptor (beta chain) stems from a study of OX40 agonist ivuxolimab in advanced cancers. Study-wide context: Eligibility admitted prior anti-PD-1, anti-PD-L1 or anti-CTLA-4 therapy; around 41% had some. Findings and limits, study-wide: By week 6 at 0.1 to 3.0 mg/kg, blood CD4+ and CD8+ T cells had expanded clonally. Partial responders at 0.1-3.0 mg/kg showed near-lowest clonal expansion.

Method: immunoSEQ multiplex PCR; TCRdb's copy keeps in-frame clones and lacks some. The table includes tens of thousands of clones, roughly 87% detected once. Trimming removed 4 bases at V and 3 bases at J, with 10 bases between. The germline V gene encodes CDR1 WNHNN and CDR2 SYGVQD (reference sequence). The CDR3 totals 13 residues. Baseline, cycle 4 day 1, and cycle 7 day 1 were the blood sampling points. Remarks on this clone: Its matching antigen is unknown.

The receptor was derived from an adult with an advanced solid tumor such as melanoma, head and neck, liver or kidney cancer. The sample in question was CD4+ or CD8+ T cells sorted from blood, obtained in a trial of the OX40 agonist ivuxolimab. The genes are TRBV10-1 and TRBJ2-7, with TRBD1 as a possible D gene (6 bases). CDR3 coding DNA: TGCGCCAGCAGTGGGAAGGGGGTCTACGAGCAGTACTTC. Translation: CASSGKGVYEQYF.